This T cell receptor (beta chain) was sequenced for a study of radiotherapy plus CTLA-4 blockade in lung cancer. Details on this clone: Its antigen remains unknown.

This CDR3 comprises 15 residues. Those patients who had chemo-refractory metastatic non-small-cell lung cancer were given focal radiation along with CTLA-4 blockade through ipilimumab. TCRdb's copy holds only in-frame clones and misses some; the assay was immunoSEQ multiplex PCR. The sample lists some 74,000 clones, more than 75% seen once, with 7% to 8.5% in the top ten. Broader study findings: Response, reportedly, was best predicted by interferon-beta along with early blood T cell clone dynamics. Researchers report tumor-derived TCR clones expanding in blood after radiotherapy plus ipilimumab.

This material consisted of peripheral blood, taken from a patient treated with radiotherapy plus ipilimumab. The V and J genes are TRBV21-1 and TRBJ2-2; the D call of TRBD1 is as the table states it, not checked on the DNA. TRBV21-1 is labeled a pseudogene. This TCR came from a human donor with non-small cell lung cancer who had a complete response to radiotherapy plus ipilimumab. The CDR3 loop reads CASSRDSPNTGELFF. DNA of the CDR3: TGTGCCAGCAGCAGGGACAGCCCGAACACCGGGGAGCTGTTTTTT.